The rows below give T cell receptor beta chains drawn from one sample of a study of CD4 T cell repertoires in COVID-19. Clones were sequenced by immunoSEQ multiplex PCR, and TCRdb holds only the in-frame ones, with some missing. The table lists 65,000 to 95,000 clones, about 80% of them singletons. This specimen consisted of CD4+ T cells from peripheral blood, obtained after recovery from COVID-19. The receptor source for this set is a human donor who had COVID-19. The conserved cysteine and the conserved F or W are not part of the CDR3 here.

ASSLGVYTEAF,TRBV13,TRBJ1-1
ASSTGGSYNSPLH,TRBV5-6,TRBJ1-6
ASRASGNTIY,TRBV3-1/TRBV3-2,TRBJ1-3
ASSLEDNGYT,TRBV5-1,TRBJ1-2
ASSRLEGTGELF,TRBV3-1/TRBV3-2,TRBJ2-2
ASSVYDSHNEKLF,TRBV9,TRBJ1-4
ASSLRMGGGEAF,TRBV7-2,TRBJ1-1
ASSQDRGRYHEQY,TRBV3-1/TRBV3-2,TRBJ2-7
AITSGAAGRELF,TRBV10-3,TRBJ2-2
ASSPDGGSNEQF,TRBV5-6,TRBJ2-1
ASSRDINEQF,TRBV2,TRBJ2-1
SAGRGQETQY,TRBV29-1,TRBJ2-5
ATSRAQGARYNEQF,TRBV15,TRBJ2-1
ASSLIGEKLF,TRBV27,TRBJ1-4
ASSVGGTGYGYT,TRBV9,TRBJ1-2
ASSLQGLYGYT,TRBV19,TRBJ1-2
ASSLSGGVVAGRHEQY,TRBV27,TRBJ2-7
ASSWGPGGNEQF,TRBV5-1,TRBJ2-1
ASSTLTGGPTSEQF,TRBV5-5,TRBJ2-1
ASSPETGQNYGYT,TRBV18,TRBJ1-2
ASSPGTAPLVGETQY,TRBV7-3,TRBJ2-5
ASRNRGGYT,TRBV6-5,TRBJ1-2
ASSLPGWVGETQY,TRBV28,TRBJ2-5
ASRRPATDTQY,TRBV11-2,TRBJ2-3
ASSQRGGGLYNEQF,TRBV3-1/TRBV3-2,TRBJ2-1
ASSRRGLYTDTQY,TRBV19,TRBJ2-3
SASSPLGTGELF,TRBV20-1,TRBJ2-2
ASSKKRGGTGELF,TRBV5-4,TRBJ2-2
ASSEPPGFRQY,TRBV6-1,TRBJ2-7
ASSLAAGTDQPQH,TRBV11-2,TRBJ1-5
AISEGLGPGNTIY,TRBV10-3,TRBJ1-3
ASSTGRNTEAF,TRBV6-5,TRBJ1-1
ASSAKGLTSFSNQPQH,TRBV6-1,TRBJ1-5
ASGSQGLQETQY,TRBV19,TRBJ2-5
ATREGRSTDTQY,TRBV24-1,TRBJ2-3
ASSRGASEAF,TRBV27,TRBJ1-1
ASSESLLGGNTEAF,TRBV10-1,TRBJ1-1
ASSYGGNPSNQPQH,TRBV6-6,TRBJ1-5
ASSTNPGRTGNTIY,TRBV7-2,TRBJ1-3
ASSVREPTSTDTQY,TRBV5-1,TRBJ2-3
ASSPPAPGGGDTQY,TRBV5-4,TRBJ2-3
ASSQDLIGRMNTEAF,TRBV3-1/TRBV3-2,TRBJ1-1
AWSVNRVGGYT,TRBV30,TRBJ1-2
SVGSASGNTIY,TRBV29-1,TRBJ1-3
ASSQRGGSYEQY,TRBV3-1/TRBV3-2,TRBJ2-7
ASSIDALRRVGVETQY,TRBV7-2,TRBJ2-5
ASSLGEDLEQF,TRBV7-2,TRBJ2-1
ASSSAAGANNEQF,TRBV7-2,TRBJ2-1
ASSLDPIQGYNYGYT,TRBV6-2/TRBV6-3,TRBJ1-2
ASSNPGLAFLYNEQF,TRBV21-1,TRBJ2-1
ASTGGIGELF,TRBV2,TRBJ2-2
ASSQRSTDTQY,TRBV3-1/TRBV3-2,TRBJ2-3
ASSVLRTGELF,TRBV2,TRBJ2-2
ASSLQGSDYGYT,TRBV7-9,TRBJ1-2